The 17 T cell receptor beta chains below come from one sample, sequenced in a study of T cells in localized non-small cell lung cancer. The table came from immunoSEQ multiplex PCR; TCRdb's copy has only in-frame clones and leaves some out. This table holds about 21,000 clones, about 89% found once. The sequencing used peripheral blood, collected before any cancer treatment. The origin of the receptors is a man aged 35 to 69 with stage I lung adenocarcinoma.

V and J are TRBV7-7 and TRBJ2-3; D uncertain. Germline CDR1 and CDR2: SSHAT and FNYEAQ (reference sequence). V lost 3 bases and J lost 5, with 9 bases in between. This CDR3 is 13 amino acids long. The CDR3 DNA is TGTGCCAGCAGCTTCACGAGCCGAGATACGCAGTATTTT. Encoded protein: CASSFTSRDTQYF.

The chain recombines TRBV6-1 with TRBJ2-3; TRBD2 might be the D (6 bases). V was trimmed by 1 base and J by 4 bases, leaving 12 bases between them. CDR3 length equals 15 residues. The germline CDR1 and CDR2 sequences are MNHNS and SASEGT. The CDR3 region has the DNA TGTGCCAGCAGTGAAGGACTAGTCGCCGCAGATACGCAGTATTTT. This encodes CASSEGLVAADTQYF.

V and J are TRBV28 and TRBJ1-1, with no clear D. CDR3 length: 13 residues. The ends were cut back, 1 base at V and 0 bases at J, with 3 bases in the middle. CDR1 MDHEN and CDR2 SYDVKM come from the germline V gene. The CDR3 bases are TGTGCCAGCAGTTTATTGGTGAACACTGAAGCTTTCTTT. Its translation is CASSLLVNTEAFF.

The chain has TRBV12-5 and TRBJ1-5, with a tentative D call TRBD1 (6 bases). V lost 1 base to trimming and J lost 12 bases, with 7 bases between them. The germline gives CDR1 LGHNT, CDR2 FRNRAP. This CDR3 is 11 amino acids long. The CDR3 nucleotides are TGTGCTAGTGGTTTGGACAGGGTCCAGCATTTT. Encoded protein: CASGLDRVQHF.

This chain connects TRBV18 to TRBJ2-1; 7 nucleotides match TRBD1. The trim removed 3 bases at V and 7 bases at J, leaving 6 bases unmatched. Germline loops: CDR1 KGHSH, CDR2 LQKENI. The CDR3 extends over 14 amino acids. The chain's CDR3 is CASSPRQGSNEQFF. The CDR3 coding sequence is TGTGCCAGCTCACCCCGACAGGGTTCAAATGAGCAGTTCTTC.

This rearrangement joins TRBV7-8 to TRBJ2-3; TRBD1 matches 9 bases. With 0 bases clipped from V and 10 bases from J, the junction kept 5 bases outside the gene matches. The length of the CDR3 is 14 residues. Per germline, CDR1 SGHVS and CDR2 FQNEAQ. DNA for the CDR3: TGTGCCAGCAGCTTAGCCCTCACAGGGGGCGCGCAGTATTTT. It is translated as CASSLALTGGAQYF.

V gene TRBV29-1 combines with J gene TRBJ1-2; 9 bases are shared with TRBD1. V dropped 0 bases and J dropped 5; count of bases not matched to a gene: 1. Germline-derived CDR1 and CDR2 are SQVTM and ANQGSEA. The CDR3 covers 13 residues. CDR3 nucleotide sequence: TGCAGCGTTGAAGAGGACAGGGGATATGGCTACACCTTC. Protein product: CSVEEDRGYGYTF.

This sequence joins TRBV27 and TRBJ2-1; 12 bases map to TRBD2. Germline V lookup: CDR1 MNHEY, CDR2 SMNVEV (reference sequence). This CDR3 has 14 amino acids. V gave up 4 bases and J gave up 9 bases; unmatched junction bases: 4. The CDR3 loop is CASSWGLAGFEQFF. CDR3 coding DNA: TGTGCCAGCAGTTGGGGACTAGCGGGCTTTGAGCAGTTCTTC.

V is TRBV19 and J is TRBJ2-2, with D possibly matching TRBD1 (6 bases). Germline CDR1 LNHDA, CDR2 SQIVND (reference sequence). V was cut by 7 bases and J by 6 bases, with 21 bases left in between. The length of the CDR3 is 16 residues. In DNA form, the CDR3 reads TGTGCCAGTACCCAACTCGGACAGAGAGGGGCCGGGGAGCTGTTTTTT. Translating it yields CASTQLGQRGAGELFF.

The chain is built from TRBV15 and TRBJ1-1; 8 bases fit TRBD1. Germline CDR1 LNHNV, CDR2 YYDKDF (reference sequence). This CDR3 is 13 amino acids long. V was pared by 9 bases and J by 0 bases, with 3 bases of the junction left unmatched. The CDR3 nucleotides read TGTGCCACGACAGGGGCCATGAACACTGAAGCTTTCTTT. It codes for CATTGAMNTEAFF.

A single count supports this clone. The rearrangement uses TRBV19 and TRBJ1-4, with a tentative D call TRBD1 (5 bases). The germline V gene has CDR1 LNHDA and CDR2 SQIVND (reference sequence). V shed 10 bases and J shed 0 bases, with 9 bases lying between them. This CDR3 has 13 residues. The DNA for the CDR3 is TGTGCCACAGTAGGGGCAACTAATGAAAAACTGTTTTTT. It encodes CATVGATNEKLFF.

In nucleotides, the CDR3 is TGTGCCAGCAGCTGGACAGGGCTCGAGCAGTACTTC. It translates to CASSWTGLEQYF. This sequence joins TRBV14 and TRBJ2-7, with 8 bases lining up with TRBD1. V shed 5 bases and J 6 bases; nucleotides not matched to a gene: 3. Germline CDR1 and CDR2: SGHDN and FVKESK. The CDR3 runs 12 residues.

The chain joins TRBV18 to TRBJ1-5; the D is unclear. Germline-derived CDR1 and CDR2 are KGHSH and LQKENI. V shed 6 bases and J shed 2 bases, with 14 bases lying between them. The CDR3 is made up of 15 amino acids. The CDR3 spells CASSPSGFRNQPQHF. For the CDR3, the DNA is TGTGCCAGCTCTCCTTCAGGATTTCGCAATCAGCCCCAGCATTTT.

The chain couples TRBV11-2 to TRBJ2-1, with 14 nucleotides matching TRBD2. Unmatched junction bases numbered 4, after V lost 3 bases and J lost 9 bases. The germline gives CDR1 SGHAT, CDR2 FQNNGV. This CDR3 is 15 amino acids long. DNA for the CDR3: TGTGCCAGCAGCTTGAGACTAGCGGGAGGGGGTGAGCAGTTCTTC. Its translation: CASSLRLAGGGEQFF.

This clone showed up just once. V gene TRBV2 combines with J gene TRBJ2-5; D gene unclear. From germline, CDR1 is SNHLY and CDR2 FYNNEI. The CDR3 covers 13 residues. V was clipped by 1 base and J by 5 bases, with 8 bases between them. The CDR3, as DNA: TGTGCCAGCAGTGAAGGGCTCACGGAGACCCAGTACTTC. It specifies CASSEGLTETQYF.

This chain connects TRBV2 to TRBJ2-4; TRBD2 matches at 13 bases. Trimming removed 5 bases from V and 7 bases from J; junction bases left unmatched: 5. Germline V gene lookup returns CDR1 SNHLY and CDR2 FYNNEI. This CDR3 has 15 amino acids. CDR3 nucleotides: TGTGCCAGCAGTCCTGGGACTAGCGGGGATAACATTCAGTACTTC. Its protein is CASSPGTSGDNIQYF.

The CDR3 protein is CASSSDSSYNEQFF. The CDR3 DNA is TGTGCCAGCAGCTCTGATAGCTCCTACAATGAGCAGTTCTTC. The genes are TRBV11-2 and TRBJ2-1; the D is unclear. From germline, CDR1 is SGHAT and CDR2 FQNNGV. Trimming took off 4 bases at V and 0 bases at J, with 7 bases between the two ends. The CDR3 has 14 amino acids.